Sequencing of this T cell receptor beta chain was carried out in a study of blood T cells in healthy people across ages. Overall study findings and caveats: As age increased, TCR beta diversity per million T cells fell in a roughly linear fashion.

Regarding this clonotype: Its antigen is as yet unknown.

Primed by a sample-barcoded 5' primer and a J-beta primer mix, a second PCR proceeded for about 6 to 12 cycles. One entry per CDR3 protein, called by TCRdb with MiXCR from the 5' RACE reads. The sample includes some 1,800,000 distinct CDR3 sequences, around 42% of them seen just once. Source material: blood. This TCR derives from a human donor in good health.

The CDR3 region is CATSDGHNEQFF. For the CDR3, the DNA is TGTGCCACCAGTGATGGCCACAATGAGCAGTTCTTC. The chain employs TRBV24-1 and TRBJ2-1; the D is unclear. This CDR3 is built from 12 residues. CDR1 and CDR2 (germline): KGHDR, SFDVKD. Trimming took off 3 bases at V and 5 bases at J, with 4 bases between the two ends.